Presented here are 10 T cell receptor beta chains from one specimen sequenced in a study of shared clonotypes between healthy human individuals. Sequencing used immunoSEQ multiplex PCR; TCRdb keeps in-frame clones, though not all of them. The table includes roughly 500,000 clones, almost 80% detected once. The source material was PBMCs. These receptor sequences come from a woman aged 40 to 50 in good health. Some clones in this sample may be carry-over from other donors' samples.

The rearrangement links TRBV30 to TRBJ2-2, with D maybe TRBD1 (5 bases). V was trimmed by 2 bases and J by 5 bases, leaving 9 bases between them. The length of the CDR3 is 13 residues. The germline CDR1 and CDR2 sequences are GTSNPN and SVGIG (reference sequence). The CDR3 spells CAWSLDRTGELFF. The CDR3 coding sequence is TGTGCCTGGAGTCTTGACAGAACCGGGGAGCTGTTTTTT.

This clone was observed once. The V and J genes are TRBV5-1 and TRBJ2-2; 14 nucleotides agree with TRBD2. CDR3 size: 16 residues. CDR1 is SGHRS, CDR2 YFSETQ, per germline. With 4 bases clipped from V and 6 bases from J, the junction kept 5 bases outside the gene matches. This CDR3 is CASSTGTSGSPGELFF. The DNA for the CDR3 is TGCGCCAGCAGCACCGGGACTAGCGGGAGCCCCGGGGAGCTGTTTTTT.

This clone has only one observation. V and J are TRBV5-1 and TRBJ1-1; 11 bases are a match to TRBD1. The CDR3 totals 16 residues. The V segment lost 5 bases and the J segment 5 bases; nucleotides outside the gene matches: 11. In germline, CDR1 is SGHRS, CDR2 YFSETQ. The CDR3 bases are TGCGCCAGCAGGCCTCCGGGACAGGGGGTGAGGACTGAAGCTTTCTTT. Translating it yields CASRPPGQGVRTEAFF. The variable domain in full, with the rest retrieved from reference TRBV5-1 and TRBJ1-1, is KAGVTQTPRYLIKTRGQQVTLSCSPISGHRSVSWYQQTPGQGLQFLFEYFSETQRNKGNFPGRFSGRQFSNSRSEMNVSTLELGDSALYLCASRPPGQGVRTEAFFGQGTRLTVV.

The chain joins TRBV30 to TRBJ1-2; 8 bases align to TRBD1. J lost 5 bases, V lost 0 bases, and 17 bases had no gene match. CDR3 size: 18 residues. CDR1 GTSNPN and CDR2 SVGIG come from the germline V gene (reference sequence). CDR3 sequence: CAWSVTPIRTGSGYGYTF. For the CDR3, the DNA is TGTGCCTGGAGTGTTACTCCGATCAGGACAGGGAGCGGATATGGCTACACCTTC.

This chain links TRBV6-6 with TRBJ1-3; unclear D gene. Germline assignment: CDR1 MNHNY and CDR2 SVGAGI (reference sequence). This CDR3 comprises 15 residues. The V end lost 5 bases, the J end lost 0 bases, and 11 bases lay between the germline ends. The DNA of the CDR3 is TGTGCCAGCAGTCCCAGCTTTATCTCTGGAAACACCATATATTTT. Amino acid sequence: CASSPSFISGNTIYF.

This clone was counted a single time. This CDR3 is also generated by other DNA sequences in the sample. V gene TRBV11-2 combines with J gene TRBJ2-5; 9 nucleotides match TRBD2. J lost 5 bases, V lost 5 bases, and 15 bases had no gene match. The germline V gene encodes CDR1 SGHAT and CDR2 FQNNGV. The CDR3 consists of 17 residues. CDR3 sequence: CASSLWMAGGPGETQYF. The DNA for the CDR3 is TGTGCCAGCAGCCTATGGATGGCGGGAGGGCCGGGGGAGACCCAGTACTTC.

The chain recombines TRBV27 with TRBJ2-7; TRBD2 matches 9 bases. The CDR3 has 15 amino acids. In germline, CDR1 is MNHEY, CDR2 SMNVEV (reference sequence). V was pared by 2 bases and J by 4 bases, with 6 bases of the junction left unmatched. The CDR3 sequence: CASSLRVAGVYEQYF. The CDR3 DNA follows: TGTGCCAGCAGTTTACGGGTAGCGGGAGTATACGAGCAGTACTTC.

This chain uses TRBV2 with TRBJ2-1, with 11 bases that match TRBD2. Trimming took 6 bases from V and 2 from J; bases not matched to a gene: 15. This CDR3 has 19 residues. Germline assignment: CDR1 SNHLY and CDR2 FYNNEI. CDR3 residues: CASRPTGTSGQTTYNEQFF. The CDR3 DNA sequence: TGTGCCAGCAGGCCTACCGGGACTAGCGGACAAACTACCTACAATGAGCAGTTCTTC.

This chain uses TRBV19 with TRBJ2-3; unclear D gene. Germline V lookup: CDR1 LNHDA, CDR2 SQIVND (reference sequence). The CDR3 extends over 13 amino acids. V was trimmed by 4 bases and J by 0 bases, leaving 5 bases between them. The CDR3 region is CASSKTSTDTQYF. DNA of the CDR3: TGTGCCAGTAGTAAGACAAGCACAGATACGCAGTATTTT.

The gene calls are TRBV19 and TRBJ2-6, with TRBD1 identical over 9 bases. There are 19 residues in the CDR3. The ends lost 7 bases at V and 1 base at J; junction bases unmatched: 14. From germline, CDR1 is LNHDA and CDR2 SQIVND (reference sequence). Here the CDR3 reads CASTPGPGQGGSGANVLTF. DNA for the CDR3: TGTGCCAGTACCCCGGGTCCGGGACAGGGTGGGTCTGGGGCCAACGTCCTGACTTTC.